A single sample gave rise to the 28 T cell receptor beta chains below, sequenced in a study of cytomegalovirus exposure and HLA in healthy donors. The PCR was carried out with 60 Vbeta primers and 13 Jbeta primers. Sequencing was performed with immunoSEQ multiplex PCR; in TCRdb, only in-frame clones are kept and a portion is missing. The table includes around 180,000 clones, 79% detected once. The sample taken for sequencing was PBMCs. Every receptor here comes from a woman aged 45-65 years in good health and CMV-seronegative.

This chain uses TRBV9 with TRBJ2-3; TRBD1 aligns across 8 bases. CDR1 and CDR2 from the germline V gene are SGDLS and YYNGEE. V shed 1 base, J shed 4 bases, and the junction held 5 bases outside the gene matches. This CDR3 is 15 amino acids long. The CDR3 reads CASSVQGAGADTQYF. Here the CDR3 DNA reads TGTGCCAGCAGCGTACAGGGGGCAGGGGCAGATACGCAGTATTTT.

This clone was recorded a few times. V usage is TRBV7-2 and J usage is TRBJ1-1; D uncertain. CDR1 is SGHTA and CDR2 is FQGNSA in the germline V gene. The CDR3 runs 15 residues. With 7 bases removed from V and 0 bases from J, the gap between germline ends came to 15 bases. The CDR3 nucleotides are TGTGCCAGCATCCGTGCGGTGGGTTTGAACACTGAAGCTTTCTTT. Amino acids: CASIRAVGLNTEAFF.

The gene calls are TRBV9 and TRBJ2-3, with 10 positions matching TRBD2. The ends lost 0 bases at V and 3 bases at J; junction bases unmatched: 4. This CDR3 comprises 16 residues. Germline CDR1 and CDR2: SGDLS and YYNGEE. CDR3 coding DNA: TGTGCCAGCAGCGTAGCCCCTAGCGGGGGTACAGATACGCAGTATTTT. It specifies CASSVAPSGGTDTQYF.

Regarding this clone: Its ends do not fully match the called genes, so a read error is possible. Here the CDR3 DNA reads TGTGCCAGCAGCCGTGGACAGCCTCCGCGGAACGCTGAAGCTTTCTTT. Translated: CASSRGQPPRNAEAFF. V usage is TRBV6-6 and J usage is TRBJ1-1; maybe TRBD1 (6 bases). The CDR3 is 16 residues long. Germline lookup yields CDR1 MNHNY and CDR2 SVGAGI (reference sequence).

The gene calls are TRBV18 and TRBJ2-3; the D gene is possibly TRBD1 (5 bases). Germline CDR1 is KGHSH and CDR2 is LQKENI. Between the trimmed V and J ends, which lost 2 bases and 4 bases, there was a span of 10 bases. There are 14 residues in the CDR3. CDR3 protein: CASSPGLGADTQYF. CDR3 bases: TGTGCCAGCTCACCAGGTCTAGGGGCAGATACGCAGTATTTT.

The chain carries TRBV27 and TRBJ2-1; D gene uncertain. Germline CDR1 is MNHEY and CDR2 is SMNVEV (reference sequence). The CDR3 has 15 residues. V lost 6 bases to trimming and J lost 2 bases, with 14 bases between them. The CDR3: CASRGGVWTYNEQFF. CDR3 sequence (DNA): TGTGCCAGCAGAGGTGGAGTTTGGACCTACAATGAGCAGTTCTTC.

The CDR3: CASSLEGLAGATGGQFF. CDR3 nucleotide sequence: TGTGCCAGCAGCTTAGAAGGGCTAGCGGGGGCCACGGGTGGGCAGTTCTTC. V is TRBV7-9 and J is TRBJ2-1; 10 bases align to TRBD2. The V gene's germline CDR1 is SEHNR and CDR2 FQNEAQ (reference sequence). With V trimmed by 1 base and J by 12 bases, 15 bases remained unmatched. The CDR3 has 17 residues. The full variable domain, completed using reference TRBV7-9 and TRBJ2-1, is DTGVSQNPRHKITKRGQNVTFRCDPISEHNRLYWYRQTLGQGPEFLTYFQNEAQLEKSRLLSDRFSAERPKGSFSTLEIQRTEQGDSAMYLCASSLEGLAGATGGQFFGPGTRLTVL.

V gene TRBV2 combines with J gene TRBJ2-5, with D possibly matching TRBD2 (6 bases). Per germline, CDR1 SNHLY and CDR2 FYNNEI. CDR3 size: 15 residues. Between the trimmed V and J ends, which lost 2 bases and 3 bases, there was a span of 13 bases. The chain's CDR3 is CASSESHSGEETQYF. CDR3 coding DNA: TGTGCCAGCAGTGAAAGCCATAGCGGTGAAGAGACCCAGTACTTC.

The chain recombines TRBV7-2 with TRBJ1-3; D unresolved. The V end lost 4 bases, the J end lost 0 bases, and 7 bases lay between the germline ends. The germline gives CDR1 SGHTA, CDR2 FQGNSA. This CDR3 comprises 14 residues. This CDR3 reads CASSYLNSGNTIYF. Here the CDR3 DNA reads TGTGCCAGCAGCTACCTAAACTCTGGAAACACCATATATTTT.

This clone appeared once. In DNA form, the CDR3 reads TGTGCCAGCAGCCTACGGGCCACCGGAGGGACTGAAGCTTTCTTT. Protein: CASSLRATGGTEAFF. This chain links TRBV7-3 with TRBJ1-1; D is unresolved. The CDR3 is 15 residues long. From germline, CDR1 is SGHTA and CDR2 FQGTGA. Trimming shortened V by 5 bases and J by 5 bases, and 18 bases separated the two germline ends.

The genes are TRBV9 and TRBJ1-4; D may be TRBD1 (5 bases). V shed 6 bases and J shed 8 bases, with 20 bases lying between them. CDR1 SGDLS and CDR2 YYNGEE come from the germline V gene. This CDR3 is 15 amino acids long. The CDR3 nucleotides are TGTGCCAGCAACCCTTGGGGGGATGCAGGAGAAAAACTGTTTTTT. Encoded protein: CASNPWGDAGEKLFF.

The V call is TRBV7-9, the J call TRBJ1-2; D is possibly TRBD1 (5 bases). The CDR3 contains 14 residues. Germline V lookup: CDR1 SEHNR, CDR2 FQNEAQ (reference sequence). V lost 2 bases to trimming and J lost 2 bases, with 9 bases between them. CDR3 amino acids: CASSLRGSNYGYTF. The CDR3 DNA follows: TGTGCCAGCAGCTTAAGGGGCAGCAACTATGGCTACACCTTC.

This sequence joins TRBV14 and TRBJ2-5; D gene uncertain. The CDR3 runs to 13 residues. The V end lost 2 bases, the J end lost 1 base, and 5 bases lay between the germline ends. Germline loops: CDR1 SGHDN, CDR2 FVKESK. The CDR3 here is CASSQQVQETQYF. CDR3 bases: TGTGCCAGCAGCCAACAGGTCCAAGAGACCCAGTACTTC.

The chain uses TRBV19 and TRBJ2-5; 14 bases are a match to TRBD2. CDR3 length: 14 amino acids. CDR1 and CDR2 (germline): LNHDA, SQIVND (reference sequence). J lost 7 bases, V lost 10 bases, and 8 bases had no gene match. CDR3 residues: CATRLAGGPGTQYF. The CDR3 region has the DNA TGTGCCACTCGACTAGCGGGAGGGCCCGGGACCCAGTACTTC.

The V gene is TRBV2, the J gene TRBJ1-2, with 11 bases identical to TRBD1. The CDR3 is 14 amino acids. Germline CDR1 and CDR2: SNHLY and FYNNEI. After removal of 6 bases from V and 8 bases from J, the junction contained 8 bases not matched to a gene. In nucleotides, the CDR3 is TGTGCCAGCAGCGCGGACAGGGGGCGGAGGGGCTACACCTTC. Protein product: CASSADRGRRGYTF.

V gene TRBV7-9 combines with J gene TRBJ1-2, with 7 bases that match TRBD1. CDR1 and CDR2 (germline): SEHNR, FQNEAQ (reference sequence). With 7 bases clipped from V and 8 bases from J, the junction kept 10 bases outside the gene matches. This CDR3 contains 13 residues. DNA for the CDR3: TGTGCCAGCAACACCTACGGACAGGCGGGCTACACCTTC. This codes for CASNTYGQAGYTF.

This clone showed up just once. The V and J genes are TRBV7-9 and TRBJ2-7; 9 bases line up with TRBD2. The J segment lost 3 bases and the V segment lost 5 bases, leaving 8 bases of the junction unmatched. This CDR3 has 15 amino acids. Germline values: CDR1 SEHNR, CDR2 FQNEAQ (reference sequence). The CDR3 DNA sequence: TGTGCCAGCAGCGGGCCAGCGGGAGGAGGCTACGAGCAGTACTTC. This gives the protein CASSGPAGGGYEQYF.

This sequence joins TRBV5-1 and TRBJ2-3; 11 nucleotides match TRBD1. The V gene end was trimmed by 3 bases and the J gene end by 7 bases; junction bases not matched to a gene: 7. CDR3 size: 15 residues. Germline V gene sequence: CDR1 SGHRS, CDR2 YFSETQ. The CDR3 sequence: CASSYGQGARHTQYF. Written as DNA, the CDR3 is TGCGCCAGCAGCTACGGACAGGGGGCGCGGCATACGCAGTATTTT.

The chain joins TRBV30 to TRBJ2-1; 10 bases are shared with TRBD2. Trimming cost V 0 bases and J 4 bases; bases outside gene matches: 9. The V gene's germline CDR1 is GTSNPN and CDR2 SVGIG (reference sequence). This CDR3 contains 17 residues. In DNA form, the CDR3 reads TGTGCCTGGAGTGTAGACGAGCGGGAGGGATTATACAATGAGCAGTTCTTC. Translating gives CAWSVDEREGLYNEQFF. Combining the CDR3 with reference TRBV30 and TRBJ2-1 gives the whole variable domain SQTIHQWPATLVQPVGSPLSLECTVEGTSNPNLYWYRQAAGRGLQLLFYSVGIGQISSEVPQNLSASRPQDRQFILSSKKLLLSDSGFYLCAWSVDEREGLYNEQFFGPGTRLTVL.

This chain joins TRBV4-3 and TRBJ1-2; 7 nucleotides agree with TRBD1. The germline CDR1 and CDR2 sequences are LGHNA and YSLEER. V lost 0 bases and J lost 8; bases outside the gene matches: 9. CDR3 length equals 15 residues. This CDR3 reads CASSQDQGQERGYTF. The DNA of the CDR3 is TGCGCCAGCAGCCAAGATCAAGGACAGGAGCGAGGCTACACCTTC.

The chain employs TRBV5-5 and TRBJ2-1, with 10 bases fitting TRBD1. The germline gives CDR1 SGHKS, CDR2 YYEKEE (reference sequence). The CDR3 covers 15 residues. The V gene end was trimmed by 4 bases and the J gene end by 2 bases; junction bases not matched to a gene: 3. CDR3 in amino acids: CASSGGQGAYNEQFF. For the CDR3, the DNA is TGTGCCAGCAGCGGCGGACAGGGGGCCTACAATGAGCAGTTCTTC.

The chain joins TRBV9 to TRBJ1-3; 7 positions match TRBD1. CDR1 SGDLS and CDR2 YYNGEE come from the germline V gene. Germline trimming cut 4 bases from V and 2 bases from J; bases unmatched to any gene: 9. The CDR3 sequence is 16 residues long. CDR3 protein: CASSTTPGGTGNTIYF. Here the CDR3 DNA reads TGTGCCAGCAGCACGACCCCAGGGGGTACTGGAAACACCATATATTTT. Supplemented by reference TRBV9 and TRBJ1-3, the full variable domain reads DSGVTQTPKHLITATGQRVTLRCSPRSGDLSVYWYQQSLDQGLQFLIQYYNGEERAKGNILERFSAQQFPDLHSELNLSSLELGDSALYFCASSTTPGGTGNTIYFGEGSWLTVV.

The chain uses TRBV7-8 and TRBJ1-5, with a possible D match to TRBD1 (5 bases). Germline CDR1 SGHVS, CDR2 FQNEAQ. The CDR3 consists of 17 residues. V lost 2 bases and J lost 3, with 17 bases in between. The CDR3 DNA sequence: TGTGCCAGCAGCTTATTTGGAGGGGCGCCCTCCAATCAGCCCCAGCATTTT. Amino acids: CASSLFGGAPSNQPQHF.

V is TRBV7-2 and J is TRBJ2-1; tentative D call: TRBD1 (6 bases). V was shortened by 1 base and J by 4 bases, with 11 bases between the two germline ends. Germline V gives CDR1 SGHTA, CDR2 FQGNSA. This CDR3 is built from 15 residues. The CDR3 loop is CASSLVGAGYNEQFF. CDR3 DNA sequence: TGTGCCAGCAGCTTAGTGGGGGCTGGATACAATGAGCAGTTCTTC.

The chain is built from TRBV25-1 and TRBJ1-2; D gene ambiguous. Trimming stripped 3 bases from V and 4 bases from J, with 3 bases between. Germline V lookup: CDR1 MGHDK, CDR2 SYGVNS. This CDR3 is built from 11 residues. The CDR3 region is CASSDGYGYTF. The CDR3 nucleotides are TGTGCCAGCAGTGACGGCTATGGCTACACCTTC.

The V gene is TRBV28, the J gene TRBJ1-5; D perhaps matches TRBD1 (6 bases). CDR3 length equals 14 residues. CDR1 MDHEN and CDR2 SYDVKM come from the germline V gene. V lost 7 bases to trimming and J lost 3 bases, with 13 bases between them. Here the CDR3 reads CASTRTVFNQPQHF. CDR3 coding DNA: TGTGCCAGCACCAGGACAGTCTTCAATCAGCCCCAGCATTTT.

The chain carries TRBV6-6 and TRBJ2-7; D might be TRBD1 (6 bases). The CDR3 is 15 amino acids. V gave up 2 bases and J gave up 0 bases, with 11 bases separating them. The germline V gene has CDR1 MNHNY and CDR2 SVGAGI (reference sequence). CDR3 protein: CASSYQGPSSYEQYF. In nucleotides, the CDR3 is TGTGCCAGCAGTTACCAGGGGCCGAGCTCCTACGAGCAGTACTTC.

On this clone: Germline is not matched at one junction end, which may reflect a read error. This chain connects TRBV7-8 to TRBJ1-5, with D tentatively TRBD1 (6 bases). The CDR3 extends over 12 amino acids. Germline V lookup: CDR1 SGHVS, CDR2 FQNEAQ. CDR3 DNA sequence: TGTGCCAGCAGCCCTGGGGGCCGACCAAAGAATTTT. Protein sequence: CASSPGGRPKNF.